This T cell receptor (beta chain) was sequenced in a study of OX40 agonist ivuxolimab in advanced cancers. Study summary: The patients received agonistic anti-OX40 (CD134) antibody ivuxolimab.

This clone ranks as medium-sized. The V and J ends lost 6 bases and 4 bases respectively, with 16 bases between them. CDR3 length equals 14 residues. The germline V gene encodes CDR1 MNHEY and CDR2 SMNVEV (reference sequence). Sequencing was performed with immunoSEQ multiplex PCR; in TCRdb, only in-frame clones are kept and a portion is missing. The table includes tens of thousands of clones, 80% to 90% detected once. The chain recombines TRBV27 with TRBJ2-7, with a possible D match to TRBD2 (5 bases). The TCR originated in an adult with an advanced solid tumor such as melanoma, head and neck, liver or kidney cancer. The specimen was CD4+ or CD8+ T cells sorted from blood, collected in a trial of the OX40 agonist ivuxolimab. The CDR3 DNA is TGTGCCAGCAGCCCTCGGGCGGGTCGGTACGAGCAGTACTTC. Translation: CASSPRAGRYEQYF.